The 17 T cell receptor beta chains below were found in one sample sequenced in a study of shared clonotypes between healthy human individuals. Sequenced by immunoSEQ multiplex PCR; TCRdb stores in-frame clones only, minus some. In the table there are a few million clones, around 90% of which are singletons. Sequencing input: naive CD4+ T cells from PBMCs. Subset of the sample: CD45RA+ positively selected. These TCRs come from a man younger than 35 in good health. Some clones in this sample may be carry-over from other donors' samples.

As for this clone: This sample includes further DNA sequences coding for the same CDR3. The V gene is TRBV20-1, the J gene TRBJ2-5; D gene uncertain. Trimming took off 3 bases at V and 2 bases at J, with 4 bases between the two ends. The CDR3 spans 11 residues. CDR1 and CDR2 (germline): DFQATT, SNEGSKA (reference sequence). This CDR3 reads CSASGQETQYF. The CDR3, as DNA: TGCAGTGCTAGTGGTCAAGAGACCCAGTACTTC.

The J gene is TRBJ2-3, the V gene TRBV10-3, with TRBD2 matching over 14 bases. Germline V gives CDR1 ENHRY, CDR2 SYGVKD. There are 16 residues in the CDR3. The junction had 3 bases not matched to a gene; V was cut back by 3 bases and J by 4 bases. CDR3: CAISDQTSGRADTQYF. The CDR3 DNA is TGTGCCATCAGTGACCAGACTAGCGGGAGGGCAGATACGCAGTATTTT.

The chain recombines TRBV27 with TRBJ1-5; a weak D match, TRBD1 (5 bases). This CDR3 has 17 residues. Germline-derived CDR1 and CDR2 are MNHEY and SMNVEV (reference sequence). V lost 4 bases and J 0 bases, leaving 16 bases between the germline ends. The CDR3 sequence is CASSSKPTVLSNQPQHF. In DNA form, the CDR3 reads TGTGCCAGCAGTTCGAAACCGACAGTACTTAGCAATCAGCCCCAGCATTTT.

The V gene is TRBV2, the J gene TRBJ2-5, with a tentative D call TRBD2 (5 bases). The CDR3 consists of 13 residues. The germline V gene encodes CDR1 SNHLY and CDR2 FYNNEI. V shed 8 bases and J shed 2 bases, with 12 bases lying between them. The CDR3 spells CASGRAEQETQYF. In DNA form, the CDR3 reads TGTGCCAGCGGGCGGGCGGAACAAGAGACCCAGTACTTC.

This clone occurred once. This sequence joins TRBV5-1 and TRBJ2-1; D assignment may be TRBD1 or TRBD2 (5 bases each). The V end lost 4 bases, the J end lost 8 bases, and 16 bases lay between the germline ends. The germline gives CDR1 SGHRS, CDR2 YFSETQ. CDR3 length equals 14 residues. The CDR3 DNA sequence: TGCGCCAGCAGCCGGGGACCACAAGTCGATGAGCAGTTCTTC. Encoded protein: CASSRGPQVDEQFF.

This chain joins TRBV4-2 and TRBJ1-2; TRBD1 aligns across 7 bases. CDR3 length: 17 amino acids. The V and J ends lost 3 bases and 4 bases, in that order; junction bases with no gene match: 14. Germline V lookup: CDR1 LGHNA, CDR2 YNFKEQ. The CDR3 DNA reads as TGTGCCAGCAGCCAGAATACTGTACAGGGGCATGTCTATGGCTACACCTTC. Translation gives CASSQNTVQGHVYGYTF.

The rearrangement joins TRBV21-1 to TRBJ2-1; TRBD2 reflects the table's D call only, with no check against the DNA. TRBV21-1 is assigned pseudogene status. This CDR3 is 17 amino acids long. The CDR3, as DNA: TGTGCCAGCAGCCCCCCGGGGGGGACTAGCGGTTACAATGAGCAGTTCTTC. This gives the protein CASSPPGGTSGYNEQFF.

V is TRBV5-4 and J is TRBJ2-7, with a possible D match to TRBD2 (6 bases). The germline V gene has CDR1 SGHNT and CDR2 YYREEE (reference sequence). V dropped 4 bases and J dropped 0 bases, with 14 bases sitting between them. CDR3 length: 15 residues. In nucleotides, the CDR3 is TGTGCCAGCAGCCTTCGCGGGACGACCTCCTACGAGCAGTACTTC. This gives the protein CASSLRGTTSYEQYF.

CDR3 bases: TGTGCCAGCAGCCCGATCGGGGGGAGGGGTTCTGAAGCTTTCTTT. Translating it yields CASSPIGGRGSEAFF. V and J are TRBV28 and TRBJ1-1, with a tentative D call TRBD1 (5 bases). The germline CDR1 and CDR2 sequences are MDHEN and SYDVKM. Trimming removed 6 bases from V and 6 bases from J, with 20 bases in between. This CDR3 comprises 15 residues.

This clone was detected only a few times. The genes are TRBV18 and TRBJ1-1; 10 bases line up with TRBD1. Germline CDR1 is KGHSH and CDR2 is LQKENI. The CDR3 consists of 16 residues. Losses at the gene ends were 3 bases for V and 1 base for J; bases not matched to a gene: 5. CDR3 protein: CASSPNRQGANTEAFF. In DNA form, the CDR3 reads TGTGCCAGCTCACCTAATAGACAGGGGGCGAACACTGAAGCTTTCTTT.

Remarks on this clone: Other DNA sequences in the sample encode the same CDR3. This chain connects TRBV7-9 to TRBJ2-3; D ambiguous. Trimming shortened V by 6 bases and J by 0 bases, and 4 bases separated the two germline ends. Germline V gene data show CDR1 as SEHNR and CDR2 as FQNEAQ (reference sequence). CDR3 length equals 12 residues. CDR3 nucleotide sequence: TGTGCCAGCAGTATCAGCACAGATACGCAGTATTTT. Protein sequence: CASSISTDTQYF.

The CDR3: CASSLGTGANYGYTF. The CDR3 DNA sequence: TGTGCCAGCAGCTTGGGTACAGGCGCGAACTATGGCTACACCTTC. The chain employs TRBV5-8 and TRBJ1-2, with D maybe TRBD1 (5 bases). Germline V gene lookup returns CDR1 SGHTS and CDR2 YDEGEE. The CDR3 length is 15 residues. V lost 0 bases and J 2 bases, leaving 11 bases between the germline ends.

The chain has TRBV4-1 and TRBJ2-7; TRBD2 is a possible D gene (8 bases). Trimming cost V 4 bases and J 3 bases, with 19 bases left between them. The CDR3 runs to 16 residues. Germline V lookup: CDR1 MGHRA, CDR2 YSYEKL. This chain's CDR3 is CASSPRGGGRIYEQYF. The CDR3, as DNA: TGCGCCAGCAGCCCCAGAGGGGGCGGGAGGATCTACGAGCAGTACTTC.

This chain joins TRBV6-5 and TRBJ1-1; D ambiguous. V lost 2 bases to trimming and J lost 5 bases, with 18 bases between them. The CDR3 consists of 16 residues. Per germline, CDR1 MNHEY and CDR2 SVGAGI. The CDR3 reads CASSYRRVRGETEAFF. The CDR3 nucleotides are TGTGCCAGCAGTTACCGGCGGGTCCGGGGTGAGACTGAAGCTTTCTTT.

V and J are TRBV10-3 and TRBJ2-1; 8 bases are a match to TRBD2. The V and J ends lost 7 bases and 8 bases, in that order; junction bases with no gene match: 10. This CDR3 spans 14 amino acids. The V gene's germline CDR1 is ENHRY and CDR2 SYGVKD. The CDR3 DNA is TGTGCCATCACGCCGGGACTAGGGATCCATGAGCAGTTCTTC. Translated, it gives CAITPGLGIHEQFF.

The V call is TRBV4-1, the J call TRBJ1-4; D is possibly TRBD1 (5 bases). CDR1 is MGHRA and CDR2 is YSYEKL in the germline V gene. The V and J ends lost 1 base and 8 bases respectively, with 14 bases between them. The CDR3 is made up of 15 amino acids. The CDR3 loop reads CASSQGRGSEEKLFF. The CDR3 bases are TGCGCCAGCAGCCAAGGCCGGGGGTCAGAGGAAAAACTGTTTTTT.

The V gene is TRBV30, the J gene TRBJ2-7; D gene ambiguous. The germline V and J ends were trimmed by 2 bases and 6 bases, with 8 bases remaining between them. The CDR3 has 11 amino acids. Germline lookup yields CDR1 GTSNPN and CDR2 SVGIG (reference sequence). The CDR3 loop is CAWSQKGEQYF. The CDR3 DNA reads as TGTGCCTGGAGTCAAAAGGGCGAGCAGTACTTC.